This record covers a single TCR beta chain. This record belongs to a study of technical replicates of blood from a handful of donors. Profiling relied on immunoSEQ multiplex PCR, and the TCRdb table lists in-frame clones only, not all of them. The data hold about 80,000 clones, with about 91% observed a single time. CDR1 and CDR2 from the germline V gene are SGHDT and YYEEEE. The CDR3 totals 15 residues. Trimming cost V 1 base and J 5 bases; bases outside gene matches: 7. The TCR originated in a human donor in good health. The rearrangement links TRBV5-6 to TRBJ2-3; TRBD1 agrees at 7 bases. Sequenced material: T cells isolated from PBMCs. The CDR3 reads CASSLNRGVIDTQYF. CDR3 sequence (DNA): TGTGCCAGCAGCTTGAACAGGGGTGTAATAGATACGCAGTATTTT.